The 21 T cell receptor beta chains listed next were all sequenced from one sample in a study of blood T cell repertoires in COVID-19. Using immunoSEQ multiplex PCR, the repertoire was profiled, and TCRdb retains in-frame clones only, with some absent. The table has some 160,000 clones, roughly 77% seen once. Specimen: peripheral blood. The receptor source for this set is a man in his 60s with acute or convalescent COVID-19.

The CDR3, as DNA: TGCGCCAGCAGCCAAGACAGGAATCAGCCCCAGCATTTT. This codes for CASSQDRNQPQHF. J is TRBJ1-5 and V is TRBV4-1; D is unresolved. Germline values: CDR1 MGHRA, CDR2 YSYEKL. The CDR3 is made up of 13 amino acids. Trimming cost V 0 bases and J 4 bases, with 4 bases left between them.

The chain combines TRBV5-1 with TRBJ2-5; weak D call: TRBD2 (6 bases). From germline, CDR1 is SGHRS and CDR2 YFSETQ. The CDR3 totals 14 residues. V lost 4 bases and J 1 base, leaving 11 bases between the germline ends. The CDR3 reads CASSPGLFQETQYF. The CDR3 coding sequence is TGCGCCAGCAGCCCGGGACTTTTCCAAGAGACCCAGTACTTC.

The chain employs TRBV5-4 and TRBJ2-7; 14 bases align to TRBD2. Unmatched junction bases numbered 7, after V lost 1 base and J lost 4 bases. This CDR3 has 17 residues. Looked up from germline, CDR1 is SGHNT and CDR2 is YYREEE (reference sequence). This chain's CDR3 is CASSLRLGTSGSYEQYF. The CDR3 DNA reads TGTGCCAGCAGCTTGAGGTTGGGGACTAGCGGGAGTTACGAGCAGTACTTC.

The CDR3 nucleotides are TGTGCCAGCAGCCAGGAGGGGGAGGGCTCCTACGAGCAGTACTTC. This encodes CASSQEGEGSYEQYF. The chain joins TRBV9 to TRBJ2-7, with a weak D call TRBD2 (7 bases). V shed 4 bases and J shed 0 bases, with 14 bases lying between them. Germline lookup yields CDR1 SGDLS and CDR2 YYNGEE. The CDR3 is 15 residues long.

In its sample, this clone was seen a few times. This chain links TRBV2 with TRBJ1-2; a weak D match, TRBD1 (6 bases). V was pared by 6 bases and J by 3 bases, with 14 bases between. The germline gives CDR1 SNHLY, CDR2 FYNNEI. The CDR3 has 14 amino acids. CDR3 region: CASRYDRTDYGYTF. The CDR3 coding sequence is TGTGCCAGCAGATACGACAGGACGGACTATGGCTACACCTTC.

This clone has more than one count but fewer than ten. The V and J genes are TRBV4-1 and TRBJ2-5, with TRBD2 identical over 12 bases. The CDR3 extends over 19 amino acids. Per germline, CDR1 MGHRA and CDR2 YSYEKL. V shed 2 bases, J shed 0 bases, and the junction held 10 bases outside the gene matches. CDR3 sequence: CASSQTPTSGRKDQETQYF. The DNA of the CDR3 is TGCGCCAGCAGCCAAACCCCCACTAGCGGGAGGAAGGACCAAGAGACCCAGTACTTC.

The genes are TRBV19 and TRBJ1-5; 8 bases are a match to TRBD1. Germline CDR1 LNHDA, CDR2 SQIVND (reference sequence). This CDR3 has 15 residues. With 2 bases clipped from V and 6 bases from J, the junction kept 6 bases outside the gene matches. The DNA for the CDR3 is TGTGCCAGTAGTATATCCGGACAGGGATCTCAGCCCCAGCATTTT. Its translation is CASSISGQGSQPQHF. Full variable domain (outside the CDR3, taken from reference TRBV19 and TRBJ1-5): DGGITQSPKYLFRKEGQNVTLSCEQNLNHDAMYWYRQDPGQGLRLIYYSQIVNDFQKGDIAEGYSVSREKKESFPLTVTSAQKNPTAFYLCASSISGQGSQPQHFGDGTRLSIL.

The J gene is TRBJ2-2, the V gene TRBV7-2; no firm D call. The CDR3 totals 14 residues. Trimming left V 5 bases short and J 6 bases short, with 13 bases between. CDR1 is SGHTA and CDR2 is FQGNSA in the germline V gene. CDR3 region: CASSPLLKSGELFF. In DNA, the CDR3 is TGTGCCAGCAGCCCTCTACTCAAGTCCGGGGAGCTGTTTTTT.

This clone showed up just once. The chain employs TRBV27 and TRBJ2-5, with D possibly matching TRBD1 (6 bases). V lost 5 bases and J lost 5, with 18 bases in between. CDR1 and CDR2 from the germline V gene are MNHEY and SMNVEV (reference sequence). The CDR3 spans 15 residues. The CDR3 DNA sequence: TGTGCCAGCAGTAATCAGGGGTCGGGTTGGGAGACCCAGTACTTC. Its protein product is CASSNQGSGWETQYF.

This chain joins TRBV5-1 and TRBJ2-1; TRBD1 might be the D (6 bases). Germline V gene data show CDR1 as SGHRS and CDR2 as YFSETQ. V lost 7 bases and J 2 bases, leaving 7 bases between the germline ends. The length of the CDR3 is 12 residues. Written as DNA, the CDR3 is TGCGCCAGCGGGACACCCTACAATGAGCAGTTCTTC. It translates to CASGTPYNEQFF.

This clone showed up just a few times. The V and J genes are TRBV27 and TRBJ1-2; TRBD1 is a possible D gene (5 bases). Trimming pared 5 bases from V and 5 bases from J, leaving 15 bases between. Germline values: CDR1 MNHEY, CDR2 SMNVEV (reference sequence). CDR3 length: 14 residues. The CDR3 DNA reads TGTGCCAGCAGTCGGGCCCCGAAGGGGTATGGCTACACCTTC. Translation: CASSRAPKGYGYTF.

The sample holds a few counts of this clone. The V gene is TRBV13, the J gene TRBJ2-3; D remains unclear. From germline, CDR1 is PRHDT and CDR2 FYEKMQ (reference sequence). CDR3 length equals 13 residues. V lost 1 base and J lost 2, with 4 bases in between. Here the CDR3 DNA reads TGTGCCAGCAGCTTAGCCTCCACAGATACGCAGTATTTT. This sequence encodes CASSLASTDTQYF.

The V call is TRBV27, the J call TRBJ2-1; 8 nucleotides align to TRBD2. Germline V gene sequence: CDR1 MNHEY, CDR2 SMNVEV (reference sequence). The V segment lost 3 bases and the J segment 7 bases; nucleotides outside the gene matches: 8. CDR3 length: 15 residues. For the CDR3, the DNA is TGTGCCAGCAGTTTTACAGCGGGAGTTTTTAATGAGCAGTTCTTC. This encodes CASSFTAGVFNEQFF.

This CDR3 is CSVNSGGGNTQYF. In nucleotides, the CDR3 is TGCAGCGTAAATAGCGGGGGGGGGAATACGCAGTATTTT. The rearrangement joins TRBV29-1 to TRBJ2-3, with 11 nucleotides matching TRBD2. This CDR3 spans 13 amino acids. Germline CDR1 and CDR2: SQVTM and ANQGSEA. V dropped 6 bases and J dropped 7; count of bases not matched to a gene: 6.

The J gene is TRBJ1-1, the V gene TRBV27; 7 bases agree with TRBD1. The germline V gene has CDR1 MNHEY and CDR2 SMNVEV (reference sequence). With V trimmed by 0 bases and J by 11 bases, 12 bases remained unmatched. CDR3 length equals 15 residues. The DNA for the CDR3 is TGTGCCAGCAGTTTATCCGGGTCGACAGGGAGTAGGGCTTTCTTT. Amino acid sequence: CASSLSGSTGSRAFF.

The rearrangement uses TRBV2 and TRBJ2-2, with a weak D call TRBD2 (5 bases). The V and J ends lost 2 bases and 2 bases respectively, with 6 bases between them. CDR1 is SNHLY, CDR2 FYNNEI, per germline. The CDR3 length is 14 residues. CDR3 loop: CASSERLNTGELFF. DNA for the CDR3: TGTGCCAGCAGTGAAAGACTAAACACCGGGGAGCTGTTTTTT.

The chain has TRBV7-9 and TRBJ2-1; 7 bases are a match to TRBD1. V lost 4 bases, J lost 7 bases, and 16 bases stayed unmatched. Germline CDR1 and CDR2: SEHNR and FQNEAQ (reference sequence). This CDR3 is 17 amino acids long. CDR3 loop: CASSSRQGNMPRNEQFF. CDR3 nucleotide sequence: TGTGCCAGCAGCTCTAGACAGGGTAATATGCCGCGGAATGAGCAGTTCTTC.

V and J are TRBV27 and TRBJ2-1; the D gene is possibly TRBD2 (5 bases). The ends were cut back, 5 bases at V and 3 bases at J, with 8 bases in the middle. Germline CDR1 and CDR2: MNHEY and SMNVEV (reference sequence). This CDR3 is built from 13 residues. The CDR3 protein is CASSPAGYNEQFF. CDR3 nucleotides: TGTGCCAGCAGTCCTGCGGGCTACAATGAGCAGTTCTTC.

This clone was seen once. J is TRBJ1-4 and V is TRBV4-1; possibly TRBD1 for D (5 bases). The CDR3 totals 14 residues. Trimming left V 4 bases short and J 8 bases short, with 14 bases between. Germline V gene sequence: CDR1 MGHRA, CDR2 YSYEKL. CDR3 amino acids: CASSPRAGDEKLFF. The DNA for the CDR3 is TGCGCCAGCAGCCCTAGGGCGGGGGACGAAAAACTGTTTTTT.

This clone turned up a few times. The chain combines TRBV15 with TRBJ2-7; 7 nucleotides line up with TRBD2. Germline lookup yields CDR1 LNHNV and CDR2 YYDKDF (reference sequence). Unmatched junction bases numbered 3, after V lost 1 base and J lost 12 bases. The CDR3 runs 11 residues. The chain's CDR3 is CATSRGAGVYF. Written as DNA, the CDR3 is TGTGCCACCAGCAGAGGCGCGGGGGTGTACTTC.

V and J are TRBV27 and TRBJ2-7, with D tentatively TRBD1 (6 bases). Germline V gene data show CDR1 as MNHEY and CDR2 as SMNVEV (reference sequence). V lost 8 bases, J lost 0 bases, and 29 bases lay in between. The CDR3 is 19 amino acids. The CDR3 here is CASPPRTAAILSSSYEQYF. CDR3 in DNA: TGTGCCAGCCCCCCAAGGACAGCCGCTATTCTTTCTAGCTCCTACGAGCAGTACTTC.